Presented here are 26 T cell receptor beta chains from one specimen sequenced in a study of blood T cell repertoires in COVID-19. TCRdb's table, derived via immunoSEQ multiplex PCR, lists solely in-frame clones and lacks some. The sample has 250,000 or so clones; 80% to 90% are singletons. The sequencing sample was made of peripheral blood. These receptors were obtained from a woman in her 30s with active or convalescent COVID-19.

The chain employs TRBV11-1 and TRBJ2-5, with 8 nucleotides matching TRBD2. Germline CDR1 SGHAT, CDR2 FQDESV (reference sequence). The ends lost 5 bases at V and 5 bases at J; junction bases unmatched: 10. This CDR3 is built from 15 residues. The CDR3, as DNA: TGTGCCAGCAGCAAGACCGGGACTAGTTATGAGACCCAGTACTTC. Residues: CASSKTGTSYETQYF.

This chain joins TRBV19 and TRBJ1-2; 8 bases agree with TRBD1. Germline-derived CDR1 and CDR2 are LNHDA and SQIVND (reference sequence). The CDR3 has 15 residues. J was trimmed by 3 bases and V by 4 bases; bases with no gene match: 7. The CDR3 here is CASSTRTGMDYGYTF. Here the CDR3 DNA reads TGTGCCAGTAGTACCCGGACAGGGATGGACTATGGCTACACCTTC.

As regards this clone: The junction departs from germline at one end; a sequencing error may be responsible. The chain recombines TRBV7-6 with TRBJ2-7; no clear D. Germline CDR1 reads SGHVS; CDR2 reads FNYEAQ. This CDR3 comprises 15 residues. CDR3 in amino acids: CASSLAPGFSSEQYF. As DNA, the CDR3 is TGTGCCAGCAGCTTAGCGCCCGGTTTCTCCTCCGAGCAGTACTTC. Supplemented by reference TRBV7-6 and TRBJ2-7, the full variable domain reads GAGVSQSPRYKVTKRGQDVALRCDPISGHVSLYWYRQALGQGPEFLTYFNYEAQQDKSGLPNDRFSAERPEGSISTLTIQRTEQRDSAMYRCASSLAPGFSSEQYFGPGTRLTVT.

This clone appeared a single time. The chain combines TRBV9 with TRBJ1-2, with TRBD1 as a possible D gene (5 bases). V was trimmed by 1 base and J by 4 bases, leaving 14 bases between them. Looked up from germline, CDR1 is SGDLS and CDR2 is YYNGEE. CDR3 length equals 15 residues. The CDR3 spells CASSVFPEQGYGYTF. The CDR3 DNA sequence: TGTGCCAGCAGCGTATTTCCGGAGCAGGGCTATGGCTACACCTTC.

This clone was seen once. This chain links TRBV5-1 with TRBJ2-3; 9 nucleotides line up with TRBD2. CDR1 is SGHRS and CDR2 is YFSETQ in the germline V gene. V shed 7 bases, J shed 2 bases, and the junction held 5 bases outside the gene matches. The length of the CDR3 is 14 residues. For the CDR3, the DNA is TGCGCCAGCCAGCGGGGGGCTATCACAGATACGCAGTATTTT. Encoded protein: CASQRGAITDTQYF. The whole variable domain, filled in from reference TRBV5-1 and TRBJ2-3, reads KAGVTQTPRYLIKTRGQQVTLSCSPISGHRSVSWYQQTPGQGLQFLFEYFSETQRNKGNFPGRFSGRQFSNSRSEMNVSTLELGDSALYLCASQRGAITDTQYFGPGTRLTVL.

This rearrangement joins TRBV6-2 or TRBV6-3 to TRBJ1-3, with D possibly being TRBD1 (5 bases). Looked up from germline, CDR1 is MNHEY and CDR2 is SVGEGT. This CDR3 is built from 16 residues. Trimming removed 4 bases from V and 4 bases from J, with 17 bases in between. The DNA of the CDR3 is TGTGCCAGCAGTTCGGTCGGGGGGAATCGAGGAAACACCATATATTTT. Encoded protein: CASSSVGGNRGNTIYF.

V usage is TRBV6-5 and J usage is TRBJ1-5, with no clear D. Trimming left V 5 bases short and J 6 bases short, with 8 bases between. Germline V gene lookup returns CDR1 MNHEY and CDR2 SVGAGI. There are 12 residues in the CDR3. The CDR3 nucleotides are TGTGCCAGCAGTACTTCAGGTCAGCCCCAGCATTTT. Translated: CASSTSGQPQHF.

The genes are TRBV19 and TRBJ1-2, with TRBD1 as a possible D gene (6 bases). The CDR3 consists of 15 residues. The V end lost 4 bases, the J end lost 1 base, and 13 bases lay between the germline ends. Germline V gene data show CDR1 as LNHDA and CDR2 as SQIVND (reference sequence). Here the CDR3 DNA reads TGTGCCAGTAGTAGAACAGGGACCCTTAACTATGGCTACACCTTC. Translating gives CASSRTGTLNYGYTF.

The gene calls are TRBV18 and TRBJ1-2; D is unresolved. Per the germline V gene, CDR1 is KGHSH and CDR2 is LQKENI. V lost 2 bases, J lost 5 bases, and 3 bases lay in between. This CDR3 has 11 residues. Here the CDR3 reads CASSPEYGYTF. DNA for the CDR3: TGTGCCAGCTCACCAGAGTATGGCTACACCTTC.

The CDR3 loop reads CAISGTEAKRAGETQYF. CDR3 DNA: TGTGCCATCAGCGGGACAGAAGCCAAAAGGGCTGGAGAGACCCAGTACTTC. J is TRBJ2-5 and V is TRBV10-3; 7 nucleotides match TRBD1. Losses at the gene ends were 6 bases for V and 4 bases for J; bases not matched to a gene: 17. CDR3 size: 17 residues. CDR1 ENHRY and CDR2 SYGVKD come from the germline V gene.

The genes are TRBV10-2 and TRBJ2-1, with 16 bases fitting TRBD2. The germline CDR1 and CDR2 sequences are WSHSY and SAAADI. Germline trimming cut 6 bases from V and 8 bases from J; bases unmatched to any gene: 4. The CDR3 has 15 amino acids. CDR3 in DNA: TGCGCCAGCAGGTCGGGACTAGCGGGGGGGGATGAGCAGTTCTTC. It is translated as CASRSGLAGGDEQFF.

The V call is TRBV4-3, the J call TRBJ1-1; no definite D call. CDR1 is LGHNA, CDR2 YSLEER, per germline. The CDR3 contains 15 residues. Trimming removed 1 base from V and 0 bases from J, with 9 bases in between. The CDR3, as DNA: TGCGCCAGCAGCCAAGGAAGCGCCATGAACACTGAAGCTTTCTTT. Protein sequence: CASSQGSAMNTEAFF.

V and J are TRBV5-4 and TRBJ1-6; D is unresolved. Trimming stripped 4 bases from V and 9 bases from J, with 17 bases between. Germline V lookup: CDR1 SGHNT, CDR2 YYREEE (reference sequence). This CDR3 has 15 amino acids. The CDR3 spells CASSPDEGSGSPLHF. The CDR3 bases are TGTGCCAGCAGCCCAGACGAGGGCTCGGGTTCACCCCTCCACTTT.

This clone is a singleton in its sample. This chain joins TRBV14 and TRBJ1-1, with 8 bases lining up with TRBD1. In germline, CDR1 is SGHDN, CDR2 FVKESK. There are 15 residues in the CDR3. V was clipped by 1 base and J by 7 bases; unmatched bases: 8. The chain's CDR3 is CASSQGPLQGGEAFF. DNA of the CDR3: TGTGCCAGCAGCCAAGGCCCCTTACAGGGGGGTGAAGCTTTCTTT.

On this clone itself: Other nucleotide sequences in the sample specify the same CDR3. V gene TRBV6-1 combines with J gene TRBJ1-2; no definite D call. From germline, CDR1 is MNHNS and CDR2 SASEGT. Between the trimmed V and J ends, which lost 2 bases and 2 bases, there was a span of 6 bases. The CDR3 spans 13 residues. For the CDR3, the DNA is TGTGCCAGCAGTGAATCCTTCAACTATGGCTACACCTTC. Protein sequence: CASSESFNYGYTF.

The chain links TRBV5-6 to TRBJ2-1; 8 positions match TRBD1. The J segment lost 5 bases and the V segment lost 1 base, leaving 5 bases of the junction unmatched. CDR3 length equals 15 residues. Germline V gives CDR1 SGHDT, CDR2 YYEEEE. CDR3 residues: CASSLYRGYNNEQFF. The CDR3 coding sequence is TGTGCCAGCAGCTTGTACAGGGGGTACAACAATGAGCAGTTCTTC.

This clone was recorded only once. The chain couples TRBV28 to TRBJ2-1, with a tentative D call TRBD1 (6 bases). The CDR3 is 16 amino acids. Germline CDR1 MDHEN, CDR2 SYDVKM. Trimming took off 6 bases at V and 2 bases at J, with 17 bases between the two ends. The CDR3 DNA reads TGTGCCAGCAGGTCATCCGGGACACATACCTACAATGAGCAGTTCTTC. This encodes CASRSSGTHTYNEQFF.

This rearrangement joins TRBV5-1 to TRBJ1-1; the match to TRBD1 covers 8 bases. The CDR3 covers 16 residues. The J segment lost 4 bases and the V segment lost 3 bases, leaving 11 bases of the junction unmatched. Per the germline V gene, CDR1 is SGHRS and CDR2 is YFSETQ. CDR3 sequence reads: CASSSLRQGRFTEAFF. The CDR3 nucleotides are TGCGCCAGCAGCTCTCTCCGACAGGGGAGGTTCACTGAAGCTTTCTTT. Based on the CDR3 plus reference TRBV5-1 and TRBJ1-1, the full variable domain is KAGVTQTPRYLIKTRGQQVTLSCSPISGHRSVSWYQQTPGQGLQFLFEYFSETQRNKGNFPGRFSGRQFSNSRSEMNVSTLELGDSALYLCASSSLRQGRFTEAFFGQGTRLTVV.

CDR3 in amino acids: CATSRGGGAGAVSYEQYF. DNA of the CDR3: TGTGCCACCAGCAGAGGGGGTGGGGCGGGGGCCGTCTCCTACGAGCAGTACTTC. The V call is TRBV15, the J call TRBJ2-7, with D tentatively TRBD2 (7 bases). This CDR3 contains 18 residues. The V end was cut by 1 base, the J end by 0 bases, with 19 bases between. Germline CDR1 reads LNHNV; CDR2 reads YYDKDF (reference sequence). Together with reference TRBV15 and TRBJ2-7, the CDR3 gives the full variable domain: DAMVIQNPRYQVTQFGKPVTLSCSQTLNHNVMYWYQQKSSQAPKLLFHYYDKDFNNEADTPDNFQSRRPNTSFCFLDIRSPGLGDTAMYLCATSRGGGAGAVSYEQYFGPGTRLTVT.

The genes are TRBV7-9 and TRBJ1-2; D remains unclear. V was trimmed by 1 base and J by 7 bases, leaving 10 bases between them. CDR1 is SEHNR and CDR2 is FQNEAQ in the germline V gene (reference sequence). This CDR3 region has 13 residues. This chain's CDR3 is CASSLDHSVGYTF. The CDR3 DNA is TGTGCCAGCAGCTTAGACCACTCGGTTGGCTACACCTTC.

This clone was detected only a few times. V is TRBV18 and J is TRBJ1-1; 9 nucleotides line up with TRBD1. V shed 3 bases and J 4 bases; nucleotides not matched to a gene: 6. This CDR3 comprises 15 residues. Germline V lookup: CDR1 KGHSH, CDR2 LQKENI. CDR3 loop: CASSPRTGVSTEAFF. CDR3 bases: TGTGCCAGCTCACCCCGGACAGGGGTCAGCACTGAAGCTTTCTTT.

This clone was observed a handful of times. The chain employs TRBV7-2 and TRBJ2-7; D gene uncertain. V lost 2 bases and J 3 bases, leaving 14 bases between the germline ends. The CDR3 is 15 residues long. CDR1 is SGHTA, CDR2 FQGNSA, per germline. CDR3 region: CASSLIVADSYEQYF. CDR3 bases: TGTGCCAGCAGCTTAATCGTCGCGGATAGCTACGAGCAGTACTTC.

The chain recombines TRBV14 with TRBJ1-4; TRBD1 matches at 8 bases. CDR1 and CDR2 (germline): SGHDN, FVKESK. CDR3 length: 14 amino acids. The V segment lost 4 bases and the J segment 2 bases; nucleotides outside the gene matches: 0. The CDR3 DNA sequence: TGTGCCAGCAGCCGACAGGGGACTAATGAAAAACTGTTTTTT. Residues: CASSRQGTNEKLFF.

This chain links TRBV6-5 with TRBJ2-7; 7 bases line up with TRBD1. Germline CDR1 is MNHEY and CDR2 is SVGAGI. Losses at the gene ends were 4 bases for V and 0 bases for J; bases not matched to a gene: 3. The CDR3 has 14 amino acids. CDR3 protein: CASSSTGSSYEQYF. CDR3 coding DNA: TGTGCCAGCAGTTCGACAGGGAGCTCCTACGAGCAGTACTTC.

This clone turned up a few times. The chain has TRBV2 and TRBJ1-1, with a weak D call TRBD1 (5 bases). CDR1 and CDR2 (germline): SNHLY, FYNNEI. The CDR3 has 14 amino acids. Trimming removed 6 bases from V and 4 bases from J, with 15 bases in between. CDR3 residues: CASRGRGLATEAFF. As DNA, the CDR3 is TGTGCCAGCAGGGGGCGCGGTTTGGCCACTGAAGCTTTCTTT.

The CDR3 DNA sequence: TGTGCCTGGAGTGTGGGCAGTTCAACTAATGAAAAACTGTTTTTT. Residues: CAWSVGSSTNEKLFF. The chain uses TRBV30 and TRBJ1-4; D call uncertain. The germline V gene has CDR1 GTSNPN and CDR2 SVGIG (reference sequence). This CDR3 contains 15 residues. The V and J ends lost 0 bases and 0 bases respectively, with 8 bases between them.